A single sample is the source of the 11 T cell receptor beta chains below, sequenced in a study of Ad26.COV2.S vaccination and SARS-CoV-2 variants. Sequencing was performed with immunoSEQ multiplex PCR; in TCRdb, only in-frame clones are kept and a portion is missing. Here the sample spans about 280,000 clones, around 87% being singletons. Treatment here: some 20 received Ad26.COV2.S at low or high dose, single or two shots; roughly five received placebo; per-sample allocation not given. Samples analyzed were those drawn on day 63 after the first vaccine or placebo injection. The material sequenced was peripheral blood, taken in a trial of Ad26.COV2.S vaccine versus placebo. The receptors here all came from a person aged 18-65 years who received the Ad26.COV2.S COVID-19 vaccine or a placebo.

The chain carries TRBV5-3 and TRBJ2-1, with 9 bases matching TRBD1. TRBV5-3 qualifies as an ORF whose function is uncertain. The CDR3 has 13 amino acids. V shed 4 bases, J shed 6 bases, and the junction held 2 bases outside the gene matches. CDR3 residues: CARSGTGSNEQFF. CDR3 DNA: TGTGCCAGAAGCGGGACAGGGAGCAATGAGCAGTTCTTC.

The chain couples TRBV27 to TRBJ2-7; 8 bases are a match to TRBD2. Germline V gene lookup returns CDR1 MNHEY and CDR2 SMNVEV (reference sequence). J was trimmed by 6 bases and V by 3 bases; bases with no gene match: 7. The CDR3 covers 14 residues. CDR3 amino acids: CASSFTSGTGEQYF. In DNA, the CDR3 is TGTGCCAGCAGTTTCACTAGCGGTACGGGCGAGCAGTACTTC.

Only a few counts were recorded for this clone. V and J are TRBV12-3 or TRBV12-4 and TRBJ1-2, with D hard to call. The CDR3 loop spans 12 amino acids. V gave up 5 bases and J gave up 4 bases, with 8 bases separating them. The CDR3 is CASSATVYGYTF. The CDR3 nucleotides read TGTGCCAGCAGTGCGACTGTCTATGGCTACACCTTC.

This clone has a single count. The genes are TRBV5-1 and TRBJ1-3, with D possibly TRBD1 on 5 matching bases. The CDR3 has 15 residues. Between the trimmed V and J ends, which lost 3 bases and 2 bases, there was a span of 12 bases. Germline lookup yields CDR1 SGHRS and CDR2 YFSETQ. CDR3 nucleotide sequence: TGCGCCAGCAGCTCAACCCCGGGACCTGGAAACACCATATATTTT. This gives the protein CASSSTPGPGNTIYF.

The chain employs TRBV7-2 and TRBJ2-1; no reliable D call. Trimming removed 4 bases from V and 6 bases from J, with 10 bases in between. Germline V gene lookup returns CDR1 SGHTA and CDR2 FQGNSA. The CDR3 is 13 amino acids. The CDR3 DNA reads TGTGCCAGCAGCTGGATAGGGCTCAATGAGCAGTTCTTC. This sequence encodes CASSWIGLNEQFF.

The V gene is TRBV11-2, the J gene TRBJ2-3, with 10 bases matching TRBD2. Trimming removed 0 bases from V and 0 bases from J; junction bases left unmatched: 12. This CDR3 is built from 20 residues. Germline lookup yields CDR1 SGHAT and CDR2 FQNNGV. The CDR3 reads CASSLEVASGGPKSTDTQYF. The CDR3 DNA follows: TGTGCCAGCAGCTTAGAGGTAGCTAGCGGGGGCCCAAAAAGCACAGATACGCAGTATTTT.

DNA of the CDR3: TGTGCCAGCAGCCCCCTAGGGGGTACCTCTGGAAACACCATATATTTT. As protein: CASSPLGGTSGNTIYF. The chain employs TRBV7-9 and TRBJ1-3; D may be TRBD1 (6 bases). The CDR3 runs to 16 residues. Trimming pared 5 bases from V and 0 bases from J, leaving 14 bases between. Germline V lookup: CDR1 SEHNR, CDR2 FQNEAQ (reference sequence).

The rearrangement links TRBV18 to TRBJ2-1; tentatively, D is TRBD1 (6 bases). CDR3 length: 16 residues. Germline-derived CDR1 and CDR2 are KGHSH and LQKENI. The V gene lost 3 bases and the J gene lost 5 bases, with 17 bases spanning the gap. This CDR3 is CASSPSPRDKNNEQFF. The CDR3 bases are TGTGCCAGCTCACCCTCACCCCGGGACAAAAACAATGAGCAGTTCTTC.

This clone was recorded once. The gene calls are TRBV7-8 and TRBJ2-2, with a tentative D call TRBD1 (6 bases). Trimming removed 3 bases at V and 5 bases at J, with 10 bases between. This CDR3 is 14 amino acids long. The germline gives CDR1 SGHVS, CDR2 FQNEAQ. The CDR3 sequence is CASSFPGATGELFF. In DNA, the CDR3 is TGTGCCAGCAGCTTCCCAGGGGCAACCGGGGAGCTGTTTTTT.

The CDR3 here is CASSLGDRGSGNTIYF. In DNA, the CDR3 is TGCGCCAGCAGCTTGGGGGACAGGGGGTCTGGAAACACCATATATTTT. This rearrangement joins TRBV5-1 to TRBJ1-3; 11 bases fit TRBD1. CDR3 size: 16 residues. Germline V gene sequence: CDR1 SGHRS, CDR2 YFSETQ. After removal of 0 bases from V and 1 base from J, the junction contained 0 bases not matched to a gene.

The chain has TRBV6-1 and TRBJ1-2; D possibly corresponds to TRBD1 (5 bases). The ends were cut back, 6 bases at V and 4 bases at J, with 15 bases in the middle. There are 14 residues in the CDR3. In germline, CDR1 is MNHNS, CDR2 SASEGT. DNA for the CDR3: TGTGCCAGCAGCCAGAGTGGGGGGGTCTATGGCTACACCTTC. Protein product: CASSQSGGVYGYTF.